The 7 T cell receptor beta chains presented below share a single source sample, sequenced in a study of CD8+CD57+ T cells in acquired aplastic anemia. Template material for TCR beta VDJ and CDR3 profiling consisted of genomic DNA. TCRdb processed the reads anew with MiXCR; each CDR3 protein has one entry. Of about 420,000 distinct CDR3 sequences listed, just under 70% are singletons. Source material: sorted CD4+, CD8+, or CD8+CD57+ T cells (not recorded which) from PBMCs. These receptors were taken from a human donor in good health, serving as a control.

The table lists this clonotype with a count of one. The rearrangement uses TRBV20-1 and TRBJ1-4, with TRBD1 matching over 8 bases. Germline CDR1 reads DFQATT; CDR2 reads SNEGSKA (reference sequence). Trimming cost V 2 bases and J 7 bases; bases outside gene matches: 6. The CDR3 length is 14 residues. The CDR3 coding sequence is TGCAGTGCTAGAAGGACCGACAGGGGTGAAAAACTGTTTTTT. As protein: CSARRTDRGEKLFF.

The table lists this clonotype with a count of one. This chain uses TRBV29-1 with TRBJ2-7, with TRBD2 as a possible D gene (6 bases). This CDR3 spans 15 amino acids. V was pared by 6 bases and J by 11 bases, with 29 bases between. The germline gives CDR1 SQVTM, CDR2 ANQGSEA. DNA for the CDR3: TGCAGCGTCAAGGCCGGGAGAGGGAGCTATTCTGAGGAGTACTTC. Protein sequence: CSVKAGRGSYSEEYF.

The rearrangement uses TRBV5-1 and TRBJ2-5, with D perhaps matching TRBD2 (5 bases). V dropped 0 bases and J dropped 5 bases, with 14 bases sitting between them. The CDR3 length is 15 residues. Germline V gene data show CDR1 as SGHRS and CDR2 as YFSETQ. The CDR3 here is CASSLAGLSKETQYF. CDR3 DNA: TGCGCCAGCAGCTTGGCCGGACTGAGTAAGGAGACCCAGTACTTC.

This rearrangement joins TRBV7-9 to TRBJ1-4, with 9 bases lining up with TRBD1. CDR1 SEHNR and CDR2 FQNEAQ come from the germline V gene (reference sequence). The CDR3 spans 15 residues. Trimming at V came to 5 bases and at J to 13 bases, leaving 14 bases not matched to a gene. CDR3 sequence reads: CASSQDRGGLQTLFF. DNA of the CDR3: TGTGCCAGCAGCCAAGACAGGGGGGGATTACAAACACTGTTTTTT.

This clonotype was seen repeatedly, ten times or more. The chain uses TRBV30 and TRBJ1-4, with D perhaps matching TRBD1 (6 bases). This CDR3 has 15 amino acids. Trimming shortened V by 3 bases and J by 0 bases, and 11 bases separated the two germline ends. Germline V gene sequence: CDR1 GTSNPN, CDR2 SVGIG (reference sequence). CDR3 nucleotide sequence: TGTGCCTGGAGAAACAAGGGGGCAACTAATGAAAAACTGTTTTTT. Amino acids: CAWRNKGATNEKLFF.

The chain is built from TRBV18 and TRBJ1-5; a weak D match, TRBD1 (5 bases). This CDR3 has 15 amino acids. V dropped 1 base and J dropped 1 base, with 8 bases sitting between them. CDR1 is KGHSH, CDR2 LQKENI, per germline. CDR3 region: CASSPQRGSNQPQHF. CDR3 bases: TGTGCCAGCTCACCACAGAGGGGAAGCAATCAGCCCCAGCATTTT.

The genes are TRBV20-1 and TRBJ2-2; D uncertain. V lost 6 bases and J lost 3, with 17 bases in between. CDR1 and CDR2 (germline): DFQATT, SNEGSKA (reference sequence). This CDR3 has 15 residues. This CDR3 reads CSADVIQWDTGELFF. CDR3 DNA: TGCAGTGCAGACGTCATCCAGTGGGACACCGGGGAGCTGTTTTTT.